A single sample gave rise to the 25 T cell receptor beta chains below, sequenced in a study of T-cell memory formation after mild COVID-19. TCRdb reanalysed the 5' RACE reads using MiXCR and keeps one entry per CDR3 protein. This table has about 350,000 distinct CDR3 sequences, around 27% appearing once. The sequenced material came from PBMCs or a T cell subset sorted from them (not recorded which). The receptor set was obtained from an adult woman who had mild COVID-19 (a few samples of this study predate the infection). Cell type and time point are not known.

This clonotype was seen more than once but under ten times. The V gene is TRBV5-1, the J gene TRBJ2-3; D possibly corresponds to TRBD2 (6 bases). CDR1 is SGHRS, CDR2 YFSETQ, per germline. There are 16 residues in the CDR3. The V gene lost 4 bases and the J gene lost 3 bases, with 18 bases spanning the gap. The CDR3 reads CASSPDGGGITDTQYF. The CDR3 region has the DNA TGCGCCAGCAGCCCCGACGGGGGAGGAATTACAGATACGCAGTATTTT. Full variable domain (outside the CDR3, taken from reference TRBV5-1 and TRBJ2-3): KAGVTQTPRYLIKTRGQQVTLSCSPISGHRSVSWYQQTPGQGLQFLFEYFSETQRNKGNFPGRFSGRQFSNSRSEMNVSTLELGDSALYLCASSPDGGGITDTQYFGPGTRLTVL.

This clonotype was picked up many times. The V gene is TRBV4-1, the J gene TRBJ2-1, with a possible D match to TRBD2 (6 bases). The CDR3 loop spans 14 amino acids. Germline loops: CDR1 MGHRA, CDR2 YSYEKL. Trimming took 4 bases from V and 5 from J, leaving 12 bases between them. Here the CDR3 DNA reads TGCGCCAGCAGCCCCCGAACGGGAGACAATGAGCAGTTCTTC. Translating gives CASSPRTGDNEQFF.

The chain is built from TRBV7-2 and TRBJ2-1, with a possible D match to TRBD2 (5 bases). CDR3 length: 13 residues. V was pared by 5 bases and J by 6 bases, with 11 bases between. CDR1 and CDR2 from the germline V gene are SGHTA and FQGNSA. CDR3 residues: CASSPRTRNEQFF. CDR3 coding DNA: TGTGCCAGCAGCCCTAGGACTCGCAATGAGCAGTTCTTC.

This clonotype has just a few counts. V gene TRBV5-1 combines with J gene TRBJ2-1, with a weak D call TRBD2 (6 bases). With 0 bases removed from V and 3 bases from J, the gap between germline ends came to 10 bases. CDR3 length: 15 residues. CDR1 and CDR2 from the germline V gene are SGHRS and YFSETQ. DNA of the CDR3: TGCGCCAGCAGCTTGGCGTCTAGCGACTACAATGAGCAGTTCTTC. This gives the protein CASSLASSDYNEQFF. Complete variable domain (other parts from reference TRBV5-1 and TRBJ2-1): KAGVTQTPRYLIKTRGQQVTLSCSPISGHRSVSWYQQTPGQGLQFLFEYFSETQRNKGNFPGRFSGRQFSNSRSEMNVSTLELGDSALYLCASSLASSDYNEQFFGPGTRLTVL.

V gene TRBV15 combines with J gene TRBJ2-5; 10 nucleotides line up with TRBD2. In germline, CDR1 is LNHNV, CDR2 YYDKDF (reference sequence). Losses at the gene ends were 3 bases for V and 2 bases for J; bases not matched to a gene: 3. CDR3 length: 15 residues. CDR3 amino acids: CATSSGLAVQETQYF. CDR3 DNA: TGTGCCACCAGCAGCGGACTAGCGGTTCAAGAGACCCAGTACTTC.

This clonotype was found many times. The chain joins TRBV29-1 to TRBJ2-3, with D perhaps assigned TRBD1 or TRBD2 (5 bases each). Trimming took off 5 bases at V and 7 bases at J, with 16 bases between the two ends. CDR3 size: 13 residues. The germline gives CDR1 SQVTM, CDR2 ANQGSEA. In DNA, the CDR3 is TGCAGCGTTTCTTCCCCCGGGGCAAATACGCAGTATTTT. Its translation is CSVSSPGANTQYF.

The chain recombines TRBV3-1 with TRBJ1-2; D is possibly TRBD1 (6 bases). Trimming left V 6 bases short and J 6 bases short, with 14 bases between. The V gene's germline CDR1 is LGHDT and CDR2 YNNKEL (reference sequence). CDR3 length: 13 residues. CDR3 region: CASSFTGSDGYTF. The CDR3 DNA is TGTGCCAGCAGTTTCACAGGGTCGGATGGCTACACCTTC.

This clonotype was detected a few times. This chain uses TRBV4-2 with TRBJ2-1; TRBD1 agrees at 8 bases. The CDR3 is 16 residues long. The V and J ends lost 1 base and 4 bases, in that order; junction bases with no gene match: 6. Germline CDR1 reads LGHNA; CDR2 reads YNFKEQ. The CDR3 is CASSQAAGQAYNEQFF. In DNA form, the CDR3 reads TGTGCCAGCAGCCAAGCCGCGGGACAGGCTTACAATGAGCAGTTCTTC.

The J gene is TRBJ1-1, the V gene TRBV4-3; D not resolved. The germline gives CDR1 LGHNA, CDR2 YSLEER. CDR3 length equals 16 residues. Trimming cost V 0 bases and J 1 base, with 12 bases left between them. This CDR3 reads CASSQDRGPTNTEAFF. The DNA for the CDR3 is TGCGCCAGCAGCCAAGATAGAGGGCCGACGAACACTGAAGCTTTCTTT.

In this sample, this clonotype turned up a few times. The chain has TRBV5-6 and TRBJ1-2; 12 nucleotides match TRBD1. V lost 4 bases and J lost 8; bases outside the gene matches: 6. The CDR3 spans 14 residues. Germline V lookup: CDR1 SGHDT, CDR2 YYEEEE. This CDR3 reads CASSQGQGARGYTF. DNA of the CDR3: TGTGCCAGCAGCCAGGGACAGGGGGCGCGCGGCTACACCTTC.

The chain joins TRBV28 to TRBJ2-5, with 8 bases aligning to TRBD2. The germline CDR1 and CDR2 sequences are MDHEN and SYDVKM. The ends lost 6 bases at V and 4 bases at J; junction bases unmatched: 16. This CDR3 is 17 amino acids long. The CDR3 reads CASRSRWDGRATETQYF. In nucleotides, the CDR3 is TGTGCCAGCAGATCCCGTTGGGACGGGAGGGCCACAGAGACCCAGTACTTC.

This chain links TRBV4-3 with TRBJ2-3; perhaps D is TRBD1 or TRBD2 (6 bases each). The CDR3 spans 16 residues. From germline, CDR1 is LGHNA and CDR2 YSLEER. The V end lost 3 bases, the J end lost 4 bases, and 17 bases lay between the germline ends. For the CDR3, the DNA is TGCGCCAGCAGCCAGGAGTGGGGGGCCGGGCCAGATACGCAGTATTTT. Translating gives CASSQEWGAGPDTQYF.

This clonotype was detected only a few times. The rearrangement joins TRBV5-1 to TRBJ2-2, with D possibly being TRBD2 (6 bases). Germline lookup yields CDR1 SGHRS and CDR2 YFSETQ. The CDR3 has 16 amino acids. V lost 5 bases and J lost 0, with 14 bases in between. In DNA, the CDR3 is TGCGCCAGCAGTATGCGGAGGGGTACGAACACCGGGGAGCTGTTTTTT. It translates to CASSMRRGTNTGELFF.

V is TRBV5-1 and J is TRBJ2-5; the D gene is possibly TRBD1 (5 bases). The germline gives CDR1 SGHRS, CDR2 YFSETQ. The CDR3 runs 15 residues. V lost 3 bases, J lost 4 bases, and 16 bases lay in between. The CDR3 nucleotides are TGCGCCAGCAGCTCCTTCGGTAGGGGCGGAGAGACCCAGTACTTC. It encodes CASSSFGRGGETQYF. Complete variable domain (other parts from reference TRBV5-1 and TRBJ2-5): KAGVTQTPRYLIKTRGQQVTLSCSPISGHRSVSWYQQTPGQGLQFLFEYFSETQRNKGNFPGRFSGRQFSNSRSEMNVSTLELGDSALYLCASSSFGRGGETQYFGPGTRLLVL.

The chain combines TRBV20-1 with TRBJ2-2; 9 bases are shared with TRBD2. V dropped 7 bases and J dropped 4; count of bases not matched to a gene: 4. The germline gives CDR1 DFQATT, CDR2 SNEGSKA (reference sequence). The CDR3 is made up of 13 amino acids. CDR3 DNA: TGCAGTGTGATTAGCGGGGGCACCGGGGAGCTGTTTTTT. Translating gives CSVISGGTGELFF.

This clonotype was picked up a small number of times. V and J are TRBV24-1 and TRBJ2-7; 7 nucleotides agree with TRBD1. The length of the CDR3 is 14 residues. V dropped 2 bases and J dropped 2; count of bases not matched to a gene: 2. Germline V gene sequence: CDR1 KGHDR, CDR2 SFDVKD. The CDR3 reads CATSDSQGPYEQYF. CDR3 in DNA: TGTGCCACCAGTGATTCACAGGGGCCCTACGAGCAGTACTTC.

This clonotype was found a few times. This rearrangement joins TRBV4-3 to TRBJ1-4, with TRBD1 as a possible D gene (5 bases). The CDR3 is 14 residues long. Germline values: CDR1 LGHNA, CDR2 YSLEER. The V and J ends lost 8 bases and 8 bases respectively, with 18 bases between them. The CDR3 DNA follows: TGCGCCAGCCGACTCGCCCTCCGGGGGGAAAAACTGTTTTTT. Encoded protein: CASRLALRGEKLFF.

This chain connects TRBV7-8 to TRBJ2-3; 7 bases fit TRBD2. Germline trimming cut 1 base from V and 2 bases from J; bases unmatched to any gene: 9. The CDR3 runs 17 residues. Germline CDR1 is SGHVS and CDR2 is FQNEAQ. CDR3 nucleotide sequence: TGTGCCAGCAGCTTAGTTACCTTGGGGGGGTACACAGATACGCAGTATTTT. It translates to CASSLVTLGGYTDTQYF.

This clonotype was found a few times. The gene calls are TRBV19 and TRBJ2-1; TRBD1 aligns across 10 bases. In germline, CDR1 is LNHDA, CDR2 SQIVND (reference sequence). The CDR3 totals 14 residues. V lost 5 bases, J lost 6 bases, and 4 bases stayed unmatched. This CDR3 is CASSHRTGGNEQFF. Here the CDR3 DNA reads TGTGCCAGTAGTCACCGGACAGGGGGCAATGAGCAGTTCTTC.

The chain employs TRBV29-1 and TRBJ2-1, with 11 bases that match TRBD2. CDR1 is SQVTM, CDR2 ANQGSEA, per germline. With V trimmed by 5 bases and J by 8 bases, 5 bases remained unmatched. The CDR3 spans 13 residues. The CDR3 DNA follows: TGCAGCGTTAAGGTACTAGCGGGAGATGAGCAGTTCTTC. This sequence encodes CSVKVLAGDEQFF.

This chain connects TRBV29-1 to TRBJ2-5, with 9 bases matching TRBD2. CDR1 and CDR2 from the germline V gene are SQVTM and ANQGSEA. The CDR3 runs 13 residues. V lost 4 bases and J lost 7; bases outside the gene matches: 7. This CDR3 is CSVGLAAQSTQYF. The CDR3 coding sequence is TGCAGCGTTGGACTAGCGGCGCAGTCGACCCAGTACTTC.

This chain connects TRBV4-1 to TRBJ1-3; D remains unclear. The V and J ends lost 3 bases and 0 bases respectively, with 9 bases between them. Germline V CDR1 and CDR2: MGHRA, YSYEKL. The CDR3 has 15 amino acids. In nucleotides, the CDR3 is TGCGCCAGCAGCCAGAGGGTCCCCTCTGGAAACACCATATATTTT. Encoded protein: CASSQRVPSGNTIYF.

This clonotype was recorded a few times. V usage is TRBV30 and J usage is TRBJ2-7; D perhaps matches TRBD1 (5 bases). Deletions cut 3 bases from V and 2 bases from J, with 8 bases between. CDR1 is GTSNPN and CDR2 is SVGIG in the germline V gene (reference sequence). The CDR3 contains 12 residues. CDR3 in DNA: TGTGCCTGGAGAGGGGAAACCTACGAGCAGTACTTC. This sequence encodes CAWRGETYEQYF.

The V gene is TRBV11-3, the J gene TRBJ2-3; D call uncertain. The CDR3 contains 16 residues. Trimming stripped 3 bases from V and 2 bases from J, with 15 bases between. Germline V lookup: CDR1 SGHNT, CDR2 YENEEA. The CDR3, as DNA: TGTGCCAGCAGCTTGGGCCTAAGCCGGTTCACAGATACGCAGTATTTT. Translation: CASSLGLSRFTDTQYF. Using reference TRBV11-3 and TRBJ2-3 for the parts outside the CDR3, the full variable domain is EAGVVQSPRYKIIEKKQPVAFWCNPISGHNTLYWYLQNLGQGPELLIRYENEEAVDDSQLPKDRFSAERLKGVDSTLKIQPAELGDSAVYLCASSLGLSRFTDTQYFGPGTRLTVL.

In its sample, this clonotype was seen many times. The genes are TRBV20-1 and TRBJ2-3; D might be TRBD1 or TRBD2, each matching 5 bases. V shed 0 bases and J shed 6 bases, with 16 bases lying between them. CDR3 length: 15 residues. The germline V gene encodes CDR1 DFQATT and CDR2 SNEGSKA (reference sequence). CDR3 region: CSARDLVGPGDTQYF. CDR3 DNA sequence: TGCAGTGCTAGAGACCTCGTGGGACCGGGGGATACGCAGTATTTT.